This paragraph covers one TCR beta chain sequence. TCR beta sequencing was performed on blood CD8+ and CD4+ T cells. In the multiple sclerosis control group, patients were treatment-naive and had stable or active relapsing-remitting disease. FACS enriched CD8+ TEMRA cells, while bulk CD8+ and CD4+ were negatively isolated. RNA amounts of 0.5 to 1 ug underwent reverse transcription with random hexamers. Each CDR3 protein is one row after TCRdb ran MiXCR on the immunoSEQ multiplex PCR reads. Among 170,000 or so distinct CDR3 sequences listed, approximately 93% were seen once. The data were taken from a study of CD8 T cells in Susac syndrome. V was pared by 4 bases and J by 0 bases, with 17 bases between. CDR3 length: 17 amino acids. From germline, CDR1 is SGHDT and CDR2 YYEEEE.

The sequence came from a human donor with multiple sclerosis. V gene TRBV5-6 combines with J gene TRBJ2-1; maybe TRBD2 (6 bases). Material for sequencing was CD4+ T cells from PBMCs. The CDR3 region is CASSRPVADPSYNEQFF. As DNA, the CDR3 is TGTGCCAGCAGCCGGCCTGTAGCGGACCCCTCCTACAATGAGCAGTTCTTC.